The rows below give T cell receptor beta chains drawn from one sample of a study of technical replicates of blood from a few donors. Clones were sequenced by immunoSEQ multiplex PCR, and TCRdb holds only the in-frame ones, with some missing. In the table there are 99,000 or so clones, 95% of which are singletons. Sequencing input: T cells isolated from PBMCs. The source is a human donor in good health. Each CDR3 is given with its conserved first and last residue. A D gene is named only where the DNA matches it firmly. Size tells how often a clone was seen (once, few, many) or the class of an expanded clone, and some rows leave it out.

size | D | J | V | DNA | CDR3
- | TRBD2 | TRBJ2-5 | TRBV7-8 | TGTGCCAGCAGCCCCCACTTCCCCCTAGCGGGGATCCAAGAGACCCAGTACTTC | CASSPHFPLAGIQETQYF
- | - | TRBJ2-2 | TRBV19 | TGTGCCAGTAGTATAGATTTTGTGAGAAGGGGTGCGAGGCCGGGGGAGCTGTTTTTT | CASSIDFVRRGARPGELFF
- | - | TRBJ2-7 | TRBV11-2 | TGTGCCAGCAGCTACCGCCGGGACTCTCCCTACGAGCAGTACTTC | CASSYRRDSPYEQYF
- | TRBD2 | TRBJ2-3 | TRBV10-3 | TGTGCCATTCTAGCGGGAGCGTCAGATACGCAGTATTTT | CAILAGASDTQYF
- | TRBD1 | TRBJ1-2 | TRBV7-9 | TGTGCCAGCAGCTTAGCGCGGACAGGGGGAGAGGATGGCTACACCTTC | CASSLARTGGEDGYTF
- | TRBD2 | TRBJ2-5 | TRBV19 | TGTGCCAGTAGTCCAACTAGCGTGCAAGAGACCCAGTACTTC | CASSPTSVQETQYF
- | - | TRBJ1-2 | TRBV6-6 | TGTGCCAGCAGTCCGGACAAGATCTATGGCTACACCTTC | CASSPDKIYGYTF
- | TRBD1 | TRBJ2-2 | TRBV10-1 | TGCGCCAGCAGAGCTACAGGGGCGCCCACCGGGGAGCTGTTTTTT | CASRATGAPTGELFF
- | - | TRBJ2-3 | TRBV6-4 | TGTGCCAGCAGTGACAGGGGGTCCCTACAAGATACGCAGTATTTT | CASSDRGSLQDTQYF
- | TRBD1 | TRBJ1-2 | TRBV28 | TGTGCCAGCAGTTTCCTCGTTCGTCTTACAGGGGCGGACTATGGCTACACCTTC | CASSFLVRLTGADYGYTF
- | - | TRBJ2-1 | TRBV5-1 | TGCGCCAGCAGCTTGGAAGCCCAGGGGAGGGACAATGAGCAGTTCTTC | CASSLEAQGRDNEQFF
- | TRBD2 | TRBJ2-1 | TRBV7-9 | TGTGCCAGCAGCTCCGGGGGGGGACTAGCGGTTTACGGGGAGCAGTTCTTC | CASSSGGGLAVYGEQFF
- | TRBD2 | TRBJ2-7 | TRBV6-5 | TGTGCCAGCAGTTACAGCGCGGGAGGGCCCTACGAGCAGTACTTC | CASSYSAGGPYEQYF
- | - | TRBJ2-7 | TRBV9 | TGTGCCAGCAGCGATACCTCCACGGACATCCCCTACGAGCAGTACTTC | CASSDTSTDIPYEQYF
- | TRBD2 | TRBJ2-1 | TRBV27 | TGTGCCAGCAGTTTATCGGCGGGAGACATTCACAATGAGCAGTTCTTC | CASSLSAGDIHNEQFF
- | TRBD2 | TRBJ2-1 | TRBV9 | TGTGCCAGCAGCGAGGGGAGGGACCCCTACAATGAGCAGTTCTTC | CASSEGRDPYNEQFF
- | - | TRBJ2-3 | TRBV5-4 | TGTGCCAGCAGCTTACTTGCCACAGATACGCAGTATTTT | CASSLLATDTQYF
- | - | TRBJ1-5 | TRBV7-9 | TGTGCCAGCAGCGTGACAGCTCAGCCCCAGCATTTT | CASSVTAQPQHF
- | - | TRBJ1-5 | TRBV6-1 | TGTGCCAGCAGGTTGGAGGAGAATCAGCCCCAGCATTTT | CASRLEENQPQHF
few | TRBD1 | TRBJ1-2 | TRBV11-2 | TGTGCCAGCAGCTCCATCAGGGGGCCGGTTACAAAAGACCAAGGCTACACCTTC | CASSSIRGPVTKDQGYTF
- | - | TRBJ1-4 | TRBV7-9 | TGTGCCAGCAGCTTAAACAGGCCGGATGAAAAACTGTTTTTT | CASSLNRPDEKLFF
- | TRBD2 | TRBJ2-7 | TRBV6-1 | TGTGCCAGCAGTGAACAGGAGCGGGAGATGGGCGGCGAGCAGTACTTC | CASSEQEREMGGEQYF
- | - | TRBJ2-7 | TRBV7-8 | TGTGCCAGCAGCCTACAGCGGAGGATCTACGAGCAGTACTTC | CASSLQRRIYEQYF
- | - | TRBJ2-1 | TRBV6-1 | TGTGCCAGCAGTTTTGACCGGAGGGCCTACAATGAGCAGTTCTTC | CASSFDRRAYNEQFF
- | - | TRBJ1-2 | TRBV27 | TGTGCCAGCAGTTTAGGCAGTTGGTATGGCTACACCTTC | CASSLGSWYGYTF
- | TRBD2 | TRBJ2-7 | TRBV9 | TGTGCCAGCAGCGTAGAGGGGACTAGCGGGAGCCCCAGGGAGCAGTACTTC | CASSVEGTSGSPREQYF
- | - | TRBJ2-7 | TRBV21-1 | TGTGCCAGCAGCAAAGATAAACACATACCCCGCTACGAGCAGTACTTC | CASSKDKHIPRYEQYF
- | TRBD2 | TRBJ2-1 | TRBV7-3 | TGTGCCAGCAGCGAGACTAGCGGGGGGGCCAATGAGCAGTTCTTC | CASSETSGGANEQFF
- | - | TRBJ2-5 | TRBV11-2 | TGTGCCAGCAGCCCCCGCCTAATACAAGAGACCCAGTACTTC | CASSPRLIQETQYF
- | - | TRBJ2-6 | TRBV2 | TGTGCCAGCAGTGATCGGTCAGGGAAGACTGGGGCCAACGTCCTGACTTTC | CASSDRSGKTGANVLTF
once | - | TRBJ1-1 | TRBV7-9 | TGTGCCAGCAGCCCCTTGGGGGGTAACACTGAAGCTTTCTTT | CASSPLGGNTEAFF
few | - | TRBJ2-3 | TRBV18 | TGTGCCAGCTCACCAATAACGGCCGCGAGGGATACGCAGTATTTT | CASSPITAARDTQYF
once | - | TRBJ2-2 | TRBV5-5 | TGTGCCAGCAGCCCTCGTCGCAGGGCCGGGGAGCTGTTTTTT | CASSPRRRAGELFF
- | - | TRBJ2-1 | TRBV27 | TGTGCCAGCACCCGAGTAGGGGCAGACTCCTACAATGAGCAGTTCTTC | CASTRVGADSYNEQFF
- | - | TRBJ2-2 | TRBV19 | TGTGCCAGTAGTTTATCCGGGACCGGGGAGCTGTTTTTT | CASSLSGTGELFF
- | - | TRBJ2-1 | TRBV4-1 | TGCGCCAGCAGCCAACTTACAGGGATTGAGCAGTTCTTC | CASSQLTGIEQFF
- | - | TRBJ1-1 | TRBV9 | TGTGCCAGCGGCGTAGCTGATCTAGCAAATCGGGAAGCTTTCTTT | CASGVADLANREAFF
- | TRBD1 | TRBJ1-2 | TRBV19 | TGTGCCAGCCGACAGGGGGGGAACTATGGCTACACCTTC | CASRQGGNYGYTF
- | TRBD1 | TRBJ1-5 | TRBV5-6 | TGTGCCAGCAGCTTGTGGACAGGGGATCAGCCCCAGCATTTT | CASSLWTGDQPQHF
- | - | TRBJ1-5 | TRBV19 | TGTGCCAGTAGTAGTTTGGGGACTGCGGCGGCGAGTAGCAATCAGCCCCAGCATTTT | CASSSLGTAAASSNQPQHF
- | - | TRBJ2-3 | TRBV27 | TGTGCCAGCGGACTAATTTCGGATACGCAGTATTTT | CASGLISDTQYF
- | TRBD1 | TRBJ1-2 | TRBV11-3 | TGTGCCAGCACCCCCGGACAGGGGGCAACTAACTATGGCTACACCTTC | CASTPGQGATNYGYTF
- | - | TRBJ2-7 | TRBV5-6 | TGTGCCAGCAGCTTGCGGGCCTACGAGCAGTACTTC | CASSLRAYEQYF
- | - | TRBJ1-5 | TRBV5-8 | TGTGCCAGCAGCTTGGGTGGTCGGAGCCTAAGCAATCAGCCCCAGCATTTT | CASSLGGRSLSNQPQHF